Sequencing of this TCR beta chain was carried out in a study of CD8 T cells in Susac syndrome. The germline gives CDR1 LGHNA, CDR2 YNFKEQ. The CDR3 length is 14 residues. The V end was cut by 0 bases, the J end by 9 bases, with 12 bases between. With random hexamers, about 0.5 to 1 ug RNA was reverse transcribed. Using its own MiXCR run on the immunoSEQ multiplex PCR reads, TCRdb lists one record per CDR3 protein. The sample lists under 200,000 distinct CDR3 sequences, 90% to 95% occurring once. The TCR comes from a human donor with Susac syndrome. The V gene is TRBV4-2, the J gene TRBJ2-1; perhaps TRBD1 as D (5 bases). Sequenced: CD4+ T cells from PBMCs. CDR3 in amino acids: CASSQDQTVPEQFF. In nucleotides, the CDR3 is TGTGCCAGCAGCCAAGACCAGACAGTCCCTGAGCAGTTCTTC.